This TCR beta chain was identified during a study of blood T cell repertoires in COVID-19. V was clipped by 3 bases and J by 8 bases, with 16 bases between them. CDR3 size: 15 residues. The germline V gene encodes CDR1 MGHRA and CDR2 YSYEKL. The data were produced by immunoSEQ multiplex PCR, yet TCRdb's version contains in-frame clones alone and is incomplete. The sample consists of about 260,000 clones, 86% of them appearing once. Sequencing input: peripheral blood. The chain combines TRBV4-1 with TRBJ1-4, with D tentatively TRBD1 (5 bases). This TCR was recovered from a man aged 25-40 years with active or convalescent COVID-19. CDR3 coding DNA: TGCGCCAGCAGCCAGGATCGGGACTCAAGGGAAAAACTGTTTTTT. Translation: CASSQDRDSREKLFF.